This record looks at one T cell receptor (beta chain) sequence and its context. Patients included in sequencing had previously demonstrated CD8+CD57+ cell expansion by flow cytometry. This entry belongs to a study of CD8+CD57+ T cells in acquired aplastic anemia. Trimming took off 4 bases at V and 4 bases at J, with 15 bases between the two ends. This CDR3 is 15 amino acids long. Germline V gene sequence: CDR1 MNHEY, CDR2 SMNVEV (reference sequence). The study profiled TCR beta VDJ and CDR3 using genomic DNA as template. TCRdb reprocessed the reads with MiXCR, giving one entry per CDR3 protein. The table lists about 120,000 distinct CDR3 sequences, roughly 55% of them singletons.

Sequenced material: sorted CD4+, CD8+, or CD8+CD57+ T cells (not recorded which) from PBMCs. The receptor's source is a human donor with aplastic anemia. The chain recombines TRBV27 with TRBJ2-3, with D possibly called TRBD1 or TRBD2 (5 bases each). This chain's CDR3 is CASSSGTKDPDTQYF. For the CDR3, the DNA is TGTGCCAGCAGTTCCGGGACCAAGGATCCAGATACGCAGTATTTT.